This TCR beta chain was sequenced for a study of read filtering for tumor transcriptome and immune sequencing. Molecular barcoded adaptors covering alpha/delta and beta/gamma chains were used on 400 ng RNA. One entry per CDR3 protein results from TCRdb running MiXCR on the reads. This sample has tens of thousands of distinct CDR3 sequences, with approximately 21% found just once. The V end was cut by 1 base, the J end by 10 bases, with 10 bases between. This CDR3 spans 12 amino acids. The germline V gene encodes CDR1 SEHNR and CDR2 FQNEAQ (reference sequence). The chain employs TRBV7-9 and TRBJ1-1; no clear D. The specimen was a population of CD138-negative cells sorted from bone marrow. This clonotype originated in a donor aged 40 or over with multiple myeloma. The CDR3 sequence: CASSLGVIGAFF. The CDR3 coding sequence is TGTGCCAGCAGCTTAGGTGTTATCGGAGCTTTCTTT.